The 11 T cell receptor beta chains below all came from one sample that was sequenced in a study of T and B cells in COVID-19 patients. TRB rearrangements were amplified by multiplex PCR with BIOMED2 TRB-A/B primers. Each CDR3 protein is one row after TCRdb ran MiXCR on the multiplex PCR reads. The profile shows some 8,000 distinct CDR3 sequences, about 26% of them singletons. TRB was amplified from roughly 250-500 ng of blood genomic DNA. Sequences were obtained from blood. These receptors were obtained from a human donor who had recovered from COVID-19.

By share of the sample, this clonotype is medium-sized. The chain couples TRBV19 to TRBJ2-5; D might be TRBD2 (7 bases). CDR1 and CDR2 (germline): LNHDA, SQIVND (reference sequence). Trimming pared 4 bases from V and 4 bases from J, leaving 16 bases between. The CDR3 contains 15 residues. In DNA form, the CDR3 reads TGTGCCAGTAGTAGCTCTGGGGGGGCGATAGAGACCCAGTACTTC. Amino acids: CASSSSGGAIETQYF.

J is TRBJ2-2 and V is TRBV7-9, with 9 bases matching TRBD2. The CDR3 contains 18 residues. Germline loops: CDR1 SEHNR, CDR2 FQNEAQ (reference sequence). J gave up 4 bases and V 5 bases, and 14 bases lay outside the gene matches. CDR3 coding DNA: TGTGCCAGCAGCCCCAGATCCCTAGCGGGGATAAGCACCGGGGAGCTGTTTTTT. Amino acid sequence: CASSPRSLAGISTGELFF.

The chain is built from TRBV11-2 and TRBJ2-7; D gene uncertain. The V gene lost 3 bases and the J gene lost 6 bases, with 18 bases spanning the gap. There are 15 residues in the CDR3. The V gene's germline CDR1 is SGHAT and CDR2 FQNNGV. The CDR3 protein is CASSFAKGSTSEQYF. In DNA, the CDR3 is TGTGCCAGCAGCTTCGCAAAAGGGTCGACCTCCGAGCAGTACTTC.

This clonotype was seen only a few times. The chain links TRBV12-3 or TRBV12-4 to TRBJ1-5; weak D call: TRBD1 (5 bases). The CDR3 is made up of 15 amino acids. Trimming stripped 3 bases from V and 4 bases from J, with 13 bases between. CDR3 nucleotides: TGTGCCAGCAGTTTCAGGGAGGAGAGTAATCAGCCCCAGCATTTT. Residues: CASSFREESNQPQHF.

The rearrangement joins TRBV28 to TRBJ1-5; D is unclear. V was clipped by 4 bases and J by 1 base, with 8 bases between them. Germline CDR1 is MDHEN and CDR2 is SYDVKM. CDR3 length equals 14 residues. The CDR3: CASSSDRSNQPQHF. CDR3 coding DNA: TGTGCCAGCAGTTCGGACCGAAGCAATCAGCCCCAGCATTTT. The full variable domain, its missing parts supplied by reference TRBV28 and TRBJ1-5, is DVKVTQSSRYLVKRTGEKVFLECVQDMDHENMFWYRQDPGLGLRLIYFSYDVKMKEKGDIPEGYSVSREKKERFSLILESASTNQTSMYLCASSSDRSNQPQHFGDGTRLSIL.

This chain links TRBV29-1 with TRBJ1-1, with 8 bases matching TRBD1. J lost 3 bases, V lost 3 bases, and 6 bases had no gene match. The V gene's germline CDR1 is SQVTM and CDR2 ANQGSEA. CDR3 length: 14 amino acids. DNA for the CDR3: TGCAGCGTTGAGGAGACAGGGGATGACACTGAAGCTTTCTTT. It encodes CSVEETGDDTEAFF.

This clonotype was picked up many times. This rearrangement joins TRBV27 to TRBJ1-4, with D perhaps matching TRBD1 (6 bases). The V gene lost 2 bases and the J gene lost 4 bases, with 14 bases spanning the gap. Germline V CDR1 and CDR2: MNHEY, SMNVEV (reference sequence). The CDR3 runs 16 residues. CDR3 residues: CASSLNSGQNNEKLFF. For the CDR3, the DNA is TGTGCCAGCAGTTTAAATTCAGGACAGAATAATGAAAAACTGTTTTTT.

By share, this clonotype ranks as medium-sized (0.01 to 0.1%). The J gene is TRBJ2-1, the V gene TRBV29-1; D is tentatively TRBD1 or TRBD2 (5 bases each). Germline lookup yields CDR1 SQVTM and CDR2 ANQGSEA. The germline V and J ends were trimmed by 1 base and 1 base, with 8 bases remaining between them. CDR3 length equals 14 residues. The chain's CDR3 is CSVEGWGSYNEQFF. CDR3 DNA: TGCAGCGTTGAAGGATGGGGGTCCTACAATGAGCAGTTCTTC.

There are a few counts of this clonotype. V usage is TRBV9 and J usage is TRBJ1-5; 8 bases map to TRBD1. CDR3 length: 16 residues. CDR1 is SGDLS and CDR2 is YYNGEE in the germline V gene. After removal of 3 bases from V and 0 bases from J, the junction contained 5 bases not matched to a gene. As DNA, the CDR3 is TGTGCCAGCAGCGCGACAGGGGAGCATAGCAATCAGCCCCAGCATTTT. Protein product: CASSATGEHSNQPQHF. Full variable domain (remainder filled in from reference TRBV9 and TRBJ1-5): DSGVTQTPKHLITATGQRVTLRCSPRSGDLSVYWYQQSLDQGLQFLIQYYNGEERAKGNILERFSAQQFPDLHSELNLSSLELGDSALYFCASSATGEHSNQPQHFGDGTRLSIL.

In its sample, this clonotype was seen many times. The rearrangement links TRBV13 to TRBJ1-2; TRBD1 aligns across 9 bases. Losses at the gene ends were 7 bases for V and 2 bases for J; bases not matched to a gene: 14. The CDR3 length is 17 residues. Germline V lookup: CDR1 PRHDT, CDR2 FYEKMQ (reference sequence). Here the CDR3 reads CASNLAVGDRANYGYTF. The CDR3 DNA is TGTGCCAGCAACCTAGCGGTCGGGGACAGGGCAAACTATGGCTACACCTTC.

The table lists this clonotype with a few counts. V is TRBV24-1 and J is TRBJ2-1; 9 bases fit TRBD2. Germline V lookup: CDR1 KGHDR, CDR2 SFDVKD. This CDR3 region has 17 residues. The V and J ends lost 4 bases and 3 bases, in that order; junction bases with no gene match: 9. For the CDR3, the DNA is TGTGCCACCAGTGAAACTACAGGACTAGCGCGCTACAATGAGCAGTTCTTC. It encodes CATSETTGLARYNEQFF.